A selection of T cell receptor beta chains follows, all from one sample in a study of post-analysis software for immune sequencing data. TCRdb ran MiXCR on the PCR reads and lists one entry per CDR3 protein. The sample includes around 260,000 distinct CDR3 sequences, approximately 34% of them seen just once. The sequenced sample was blood. These receptors were taken from a girl aged 5-17 years with multiple sclerosis. Both conserved end residues are trimmed from each CDR3. Size is stated for part of the rows, as once, few or many counts, or as a class when the clone is expanded.

>many|TRBJ2-5|TRBV24-1
ATSEVGRGERETQY
>.|TRBJ1-6|TRBV25-1
ASSEFGKSSPLH
>.|TRBJ2-3|TRBV12-3/TRBV12-4
ASRLAGADAQY
>many|TRBJ2-5|TRBV18
ASSPPSGVLQETQY
>.|TRBJ1-1|TRBV5-1
ASSFGTLNTEAF
>many|TRBJ1-4|TRBV3-1
ASSHPRGRGREKLF
>.|TRBJ1-5|TRBV20-1
SALGGDQPQH
>.|TRBJ2-7|TRBV7-9
ASSFDPGAPYEQY
>.|TRBJ1-1|TRBV12-3/TRBV12-4
ASSFPRPLSGGAGTEAF
>few|TRBJ1-6|TRBV7-6
ASSLVQGNNSPLH
>many|TRBJ2-4|TRBV27
ASSPAGLAKNIQY
>.|TRBJ1-1|TRBV7-9
TSSSSQTGTEAF
>few|TRBJ2-1|TRBV7-3
TSSLAPSSAYNEQF
>many|TRBJ2-1|TRBV10-3
AIVNDSYNEQF
>.|TRBJ2-3|TRBV20-1
SASLSGVTTDTQY
>many|TRBJ2-7|TRBV27
ASSISGRPYEQY
>many|TRBJ2-5|TRBV29-1
SVLDYQETQY
>.|TRBJ2-1|TRBV11-2
ASSLASGSNEQF
>.|TRBJ1-2|TRBV24-1
ATSDLGSIRSYT
>.|TRBJ2-3|TRBV20-1
SSVAGSTDTQY
>many|TRBJ2-1|TRBV28
ASSFFGANEQF
>few|TRBJ2-3|TRBV7-9
ASQPTSGRVPSTDTQY